These 22 T cell receptor beta chains originate from one sample sequenced in a study of blood T cell repertoires in COVID-19. The assay was immunoSEQ multiplex PCR, and TCRdb's table has in-frame clones only and misses some. The table records some 240,000 clones, 81% of them present only once. Sample: peripheral blood. The source is a woman aged 80 or over with COVID-19, enrolled during active disease.

The chain combines TRBV5-5 with TRBJ2-2, with 8 bases fitting TRBD2. V trimming: 4 bases; J trimming: 4 bases; junction bases outside the gene matches: 9. CDR3 size: 16 residues. Per the germline V gene, CDR1 is SGHKS and CDR2 is YYEKEE (reference sequence). The CDR3 here is CASSSLLADSTGELFF. In nucleotides, the CDR3 is TGTGCCAGCAGCAGCTTACTAGCGGATTCCACCGGGGAGCTGTTTTTT.

The CDR3 region is CASSPLPAGNEQYF. The CDR3, as DNA: TGTGCCAGCAGCCCGCTCCCCGCCGGGAACGAGCAGTACTTC. The chain employs TRBV3-1 (or the pseudogene TRBV3-2) and TRBJ2-7, with D possibly being TRBD2 (5 bases). Germline V gene sequence: CDR1 LGHDT, CDR2 YNNKEL (reference sequence). The CDR3 spans 14 residues. Trimming shortened V by 4 bases and J by 5 bases, and 15 bases separated the two germline ends.

The CDR3 loop reads CASSKGVRTGKIEKLFF. In DNA form, the CDR3 reads TGTGCCAGCAGCAAAGGTGTGAGGACAGGGAAGATTGAAAAACTGTTTTTT. The V and J genes are TRBV21-1 and TRBJ1-4; TRBD1 is the table's D call, not checked against the DNA. TRBV21-1 is a known pseudogene. This CDR3 region has 17 residues.

The sample holds one count of this clone. The chain recombines TRBV7-8 with TRBJ2-2, with a tentative D call TRBD2 (6 bases). CDR1 and CDR2 (germline): SGHVS, FQNEAQ. The V gene lost 5 bases and the J gene lost 4 bases, with 17 bases spanning the gap. This CDR3 contains 16 residues. As DNA, the CDR3 is TGTGCCAGCAGCGAGTACTACGCGGGACCCACCGGGGAGCTGTTTTTT. Translated: CASSEYYAGPTGELFF. Combining the CDR3 with reference TRBV7-8 and TRBJ2-2 gives the whole variable domain GAGVSQSPRYKVAKRGQDVALRCDPISGHVSLFWYQQALGQGPEFLTYFQNEAQLDKSGLPSDRFFAERPEGSVSTLKIQRTQQEDSAVYLCASSEYYAGPTGELFFGEGSRLTVL.

The chain is built from TRBV7-3 and TRBJ2-1; 10 nucleotides match TRBD2. Germline V gene data show CDR1 as SGHTA and CDR2 as FQGTGA. This CDR3 is built from 15 residues. V gave up 2 bases and J gave up 2 bases; unmatched junction bases: 0. This chain's CDR3 is CASSLGLAAYNEQFF. The CDR3 bases are TGTGCCAGCAGCTTAGGACTAGCGGCCTACAATGAGCAGTTCTTC.

A note on this clone: The same CDR3 can be traced to other DNA sequences in this sample. The chain recombines TRBV9 with TRBJ2-5; 11 positions match TRBD2. Germline V gives CDR1 SGDLS, CDR2 YYNGEE. The CDR3 has 17 residues. Germline trimming cut 0 bases from V and 2 bases from J; bases unmatched to any gene: 6. The CDR3 spells CASSVAPLAGGQETQYF. The CDR3 DNA reads as TGTGCCAGCAGCGTAGCTCCGCTAGCGGGGGGACAAGAGACCCAGTACTTC.

The chain is built from TRBV10-3 and TRBJ2-1; 9 nucleotides match TRBD1. Germline loops: CDR1 ENHRY, CDR2 SYGVKD. The CDR3 is 14 residues long. The trim removed 7 bases at V and 6 bases at J, leaving 7 bases unmatched. The chain's CDR3 is CAIKRQGDSNEQFF. The CDR3 region has the DNA TGTGCCATCAAGAGACAGGGGGACTCCAATGAGCAGTTCTTC.

This clone was observed a single time. This rearrangement joins TRBV5-1 to TRBJ2-3; D is unresolved. Germline V gene sequence: CDR1 SGHRS, CDR2 YFSETQ. The CDR3 runs 11 residues. The V end was cut by 4 bases, the J end by 3 bases, with 3 bases between. CDR3 DNA: TGCGCCAGCAGCCTTACAGATACGCAGTATTTT. Translated, it gives CASSLTDTQYF. Looking up the rest from reference TRBV5-1 and TRBJ2-3 gives the full variable domain: KAGVTQTPRYLIKTRGQQVTLSCSPISGHRSVSWYQQTPGQGLQFLFEYFSETQRNKGNFPGRFSGRQFSNSRSEMNVSTLELGDSALYLCASSLTDTQYFGPGTRLTVL.

In its sample, this clone was seen a few times. The chain links TRBV6-6 to TRBJ2-2, with D perhaps TRBD1 (7 bases). Trimming removed 11 bases from V and 6 bases from J, with 19 bases in between. The CDR3 is made up of 14 amino acids. Germline V gene sequence: CDR1 MNHNY, CDR2 SVGAGI (reference sequence). The CDR3 DNA follows: TGTGCCCACGCGACAGGGCGGGGAGCCGGGGAGCTGTTTTTT. This gives the protein CAHATGRGAGELFF.

The V call is TRBV2, the J call TRBJ1-1, with TRBD1 as a possible D gene (5 bases). Germline V CDR1 and CDR2: SNHLY, FYNNEI. This CDR3 comprises 13 residues. Trimming took off 6 bases at V and 4 bases at J, with 12 bases between the two ends. CDR3 DNA: TGTGCCAGCAGGGGGGGACCAAGCACTGAAGCTTTCTTT. Protein: CASRGGPSTEAFF.

The rearrangement uses TRBV2 and TRBJ1-3; 8 bases match TRBD1. Germline CDR1 is SNHLY and CDR2 is FYNNEI. The CDR3 covers 15 residues. V trimming: 8 bases; J trimming: 0 bases; junction bases outside the gene matches: 6. CDR3 residues: CASGGQGLSGNTIYF. As DNA, the CDR3 is TGTGCCAGCGGTGGACAGGGACTCTCTGGAAACACCATATATTTT.

J is TRBJ1-1 and V is TRBV4-1; D remains ambiguous. Trimming took off 2 bases at V and 11 bases at J, with 21 bases between the two ends. Per germline, CDR1 MGHRA and CDR2 YSYEKL. This CDR3 contains 15 residues. The CDR3 here is CASSQLRLSNTYAFF. CDR3 bases: TGCGCCAGCAGCCAACTCAGACTATCGAACACTTATGCTTTCTTT.

The chain couples TRBV5-1 to TRBJ1-1; 8 bases line up with TRBD1. Germline CDR1 and CDR2: SGHRS and YFSETQ. V lost 6 bases and J lost 1; bases outside the gene matches: 5. The CDR3 contains 14 residues. The CDR3 DNA reads as TGCGCCAGCACCTGGACAGGGTGGAACACTGAAGCTTTCTTT. Translated, it gives CASTWTGWNTEAFF.

The V and J genes are TRBV7-3 and TRBJ1-6; no clear D. Germline CDR1 SGHTA, CDR2 FQGTGA. The V and J ends lost 2 bases and 10 bases respectively, with 15 bases between them. The CDR3 is made up of 15 amino acids. The chain's CDR3 is CASSLFPGFKSPLHF. Here the CDR3 DNA reads TGTGCCAGCAGCTTATTTCCGGGGTTCAAATCACCCCTCCACTTT.

The rearrangement joins TRBV4-1 to TRBJ2-3; the match to TRBD2 covers 7 bases. The CDR3 consists of 16 residues. Losses at the gene ends were 1 base for V and 1 base for J; bases not matched to a gene: 5. CDR1 and CDR2 (germline): MGHRA, YSYEKL. CDR3 in amino acids: CASSQAESGGTDTQYF. As DNA, the CDR3 is TGCGCCAGCAGCCAAGCGGAAAGCGGGGGCACAGATACGCAGTATTTT.

The chain employs TRBV4-3 and TRBJ1-1; D remains ambiguous. Trimming took 1 base from V and 5 from J, leaving 20 bases between them. The CDR3 is made up of 17 amino acids. CDR1 and CDR2 from the germline V gene are LGHNA and YSLEER. CDR3 DNA: TGCGCCAGCAGCCAAGCCTATGTCAACCGAGGTTCAACTGAAGCTTTCTTT. Translation: CASSQAYVNRGSTEAFF.

The chain recombines TRBV2 with TRBJ1-5; TRBD1 matches 7 bases. Unmatched junction bases numbered 9, after V lost 6 bases and J lost 7 bases. CDR1 is SNHLY and CDR2 is FYNNEI in the germline V gene. The CDR3 is made up of 14 amino acids. The CDR3 sequence is CASRERQGGQPQHF. Written as DNA, the CDR3 is TGTGCCAGCAGGGAAAGACAGGGCGGGCAGCCCCAGCATTTT.

The chain recombines TRBV5-1 with TRBJ2-2, with D possibly TRBD2 on 6 matching bases. Trimming removed 4 bases at V and 5 bases at J, with 21 bases between. This CDR3 contains 17 residues. Germline CDR1 is SGHRS and CDR2 is YFSETQ. In nucleotides, the CDR3 is TGCGCCAGCAGCCCTTCGACTAGTAACCGCGGGACCGGGGAGCTGTTTTTT. It translates to CASSPSTSNRGTGELFF.

A note on this clone: The same CDR3 is also encoded by other DNA sequences in this sample. The V call is TRBV12-3 or TRBV12-4, the J call TRBJ1-2; D is perhaps TRBD1 (5 bases). V gave up 6 bases and J gave up 1 base, with 9 bases separating them. This CDR3 is built from 13 residues. CDR3 loop: CASSLQGNYGYTF. The DNA of the CDR3 is TGTGCCAGCAGCCTCCAGGGTAACTATGGCTACACCTTC.

The chain couples TRBV2 to TRBJ1-2, with D perhaps TRBD1 (5 bases). Germline CDR1 reads SNHLY; CDR2 reads FYNNEI. The germline V and J ends were trimmed by 7 bases and 8 bases, with 14 bases remaining between them. This CDR3 region has 12 residues. The CDR3 protein is CASNPGGWGYTF. CDR3 bases: TGTGCCAGCAACCCCGGGGGTTGGGGCTACACCTTC.

This rearrangement joins TRBV5-1 to TRBJ2-7; tentatively, D is TRBD2 (6 bases). The germline V gene encodes CDR1 SGHRS and CDR2 YFSETQ. Trimming left V 4 bases short and J 6 bases short, with 14 bases between. The CDR3 sequence is 13 residues long. As DNA, the CDR3 is TGCGCCAGCAGCCCGGAGGGGCTAGGCGAGCAGTACTTC. This sequence encodes CASSPEGLGEQYF.

The rearrangement links TRBV6-5 to TRBJ1-5; the D is unclear. Per germline, CDR1 MNHEY and CDR2 SVGAGI. The CDR3 contains 13 residues. The V end lost 8 bases, the J end lost 5 bases, and 13 bases lay between the germline ends. CDR3 bases: TGTGCCAGCGACCCCTGGGGAGATCAGCCCCAGCATTTT. Translating gives CASDPWGDQPQHF.